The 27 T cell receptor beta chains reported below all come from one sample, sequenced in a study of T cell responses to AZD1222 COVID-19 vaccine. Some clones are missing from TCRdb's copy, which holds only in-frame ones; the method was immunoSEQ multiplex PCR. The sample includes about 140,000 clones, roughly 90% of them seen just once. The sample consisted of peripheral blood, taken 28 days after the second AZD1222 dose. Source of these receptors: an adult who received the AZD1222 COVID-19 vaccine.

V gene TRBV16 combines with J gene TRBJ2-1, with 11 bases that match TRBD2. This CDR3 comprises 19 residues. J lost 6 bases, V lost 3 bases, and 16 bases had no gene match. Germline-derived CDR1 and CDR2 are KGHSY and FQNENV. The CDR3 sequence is CASSHRLAGGSKIPNEQFF. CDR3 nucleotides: TGTGCCAGCAGCCACCGTCTAGCGGGGGGAAGTAAAATCCCCAATGAGCAGTTCTTC.

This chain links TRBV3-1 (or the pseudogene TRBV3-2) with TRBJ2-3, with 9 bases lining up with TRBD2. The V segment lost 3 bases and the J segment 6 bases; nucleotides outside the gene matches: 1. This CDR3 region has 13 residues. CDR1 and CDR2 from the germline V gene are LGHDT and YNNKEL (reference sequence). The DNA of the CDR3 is TGTGCCAGCAGCCAGCGGGGGGGGGATACGCAGTATTTT. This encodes CASSQRGGDTQYF.

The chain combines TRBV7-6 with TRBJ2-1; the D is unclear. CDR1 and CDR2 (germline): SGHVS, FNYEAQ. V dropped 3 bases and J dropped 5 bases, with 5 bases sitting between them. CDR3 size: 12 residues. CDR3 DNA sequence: TGTGCCAGCAGCTTGACCGACAATGAGCAGTTCTTC. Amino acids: CASSLTDNEQFF.

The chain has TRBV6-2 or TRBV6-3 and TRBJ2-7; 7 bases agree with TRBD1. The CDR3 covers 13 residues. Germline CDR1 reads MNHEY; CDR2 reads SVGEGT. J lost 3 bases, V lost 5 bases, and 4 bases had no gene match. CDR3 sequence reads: CASSNRQGYEQYF. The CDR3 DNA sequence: TGTGCCAGCAGTAACCGACAGGGCTACGAGCAGTACTTC.

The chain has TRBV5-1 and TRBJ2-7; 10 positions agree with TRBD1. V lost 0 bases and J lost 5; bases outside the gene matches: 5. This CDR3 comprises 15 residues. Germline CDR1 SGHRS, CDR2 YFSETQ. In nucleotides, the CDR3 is TGCGCCAGCAGCTTGGGTGGGACAGGGGTGCACGAGCAGTACTTC. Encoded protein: CASSLGGTGVHEQYF.

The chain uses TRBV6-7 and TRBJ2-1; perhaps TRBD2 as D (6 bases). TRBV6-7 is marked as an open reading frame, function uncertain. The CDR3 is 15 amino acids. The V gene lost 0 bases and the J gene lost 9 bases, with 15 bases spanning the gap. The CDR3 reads CASSYSRFLGGEQFF. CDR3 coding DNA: TGTGCCAGCAGTTACTCGCGGTTTCTGGGGGGTGAGCAGTTCTTC.

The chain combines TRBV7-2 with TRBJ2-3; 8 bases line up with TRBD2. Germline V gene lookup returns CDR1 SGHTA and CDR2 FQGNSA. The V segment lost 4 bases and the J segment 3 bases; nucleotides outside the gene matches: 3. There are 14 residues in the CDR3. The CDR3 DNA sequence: TGTGCCAGCAGCTCCGGGACTAGAACAGATACGCAGTATTTT. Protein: CASSSGTRTDTQYF.

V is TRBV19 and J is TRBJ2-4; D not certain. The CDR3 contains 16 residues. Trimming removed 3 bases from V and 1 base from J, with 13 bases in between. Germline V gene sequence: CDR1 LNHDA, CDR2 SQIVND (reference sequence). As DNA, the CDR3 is TGTGCCAGTAGTATTCGCGTCGGTCAGGCCAAAAACATTCAGTACTTC. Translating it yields CASSIRVGQAKNIQYF.

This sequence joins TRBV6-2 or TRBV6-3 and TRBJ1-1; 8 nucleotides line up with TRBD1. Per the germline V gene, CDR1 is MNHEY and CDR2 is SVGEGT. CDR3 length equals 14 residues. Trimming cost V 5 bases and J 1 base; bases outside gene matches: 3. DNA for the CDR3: TGTGCCAGCAGTAGACAGGGGCGGAACACTGAAGCTTTCTTT. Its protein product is CASSRQGRNTEAFF.

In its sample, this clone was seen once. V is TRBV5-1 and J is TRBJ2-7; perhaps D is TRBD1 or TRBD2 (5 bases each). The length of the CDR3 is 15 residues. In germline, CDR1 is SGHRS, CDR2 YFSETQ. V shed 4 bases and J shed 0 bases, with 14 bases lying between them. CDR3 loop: CASSGGKSSSYEQYF. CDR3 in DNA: TGCGCCAGCAGCGGGGGAAAGTCAAGCTCCTACGAGCAGTACTTC.

CDR3 in amino acids: CASREDYNSPLHF. The CDR3 nucleotides read TGTGCCAGCAGAGAGGACTATAATTCACCCCTCCACTTT. V gene TRBV7-9 combines with J gene TRBJ1-6; unclear D gene. V gave up 6 bases and J gave up 3 bases, with 6 bases separating them. The CDR3 length is 13 residues. Per the germline V gene, CDR1 is SEHNR and CDR2 is FQNEAQ (reference sequence). Complete variable domain (other parts from reference TRBV7-9 and TRBJ1-6): DTGVSQNPRHKITKRGQNVTFRCDPISEHNRLYWYRQTLGQGPEFLTYFQNEAQLEKSRLLSDRFSAERPKGSFSTLEIQRTEQGDSAMYLCASREDYNSPLHFGNGTRLTVT.

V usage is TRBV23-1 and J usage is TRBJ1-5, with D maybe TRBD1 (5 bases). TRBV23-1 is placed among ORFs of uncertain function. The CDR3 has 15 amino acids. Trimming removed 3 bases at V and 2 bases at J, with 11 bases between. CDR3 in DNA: TGCGCCAGCAGTCACGGGACCGATGGCAATCAGCCCCAGCATTTT. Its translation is CASSHGTDGNQPQHF.

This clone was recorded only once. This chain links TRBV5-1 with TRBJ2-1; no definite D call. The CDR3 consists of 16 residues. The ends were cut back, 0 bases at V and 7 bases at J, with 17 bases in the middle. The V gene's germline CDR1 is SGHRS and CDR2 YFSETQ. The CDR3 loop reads CASSLDADLEVNEQFF. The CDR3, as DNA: TGCGCCAGCAGCTTGGATGCAGACCTGGAAGTGAATGAGCAGTTCTTC.

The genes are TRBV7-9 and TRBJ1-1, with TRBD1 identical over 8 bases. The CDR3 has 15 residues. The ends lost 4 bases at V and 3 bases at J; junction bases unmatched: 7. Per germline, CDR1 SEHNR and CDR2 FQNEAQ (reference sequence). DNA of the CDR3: TGTGCCAGCAGCTCATCGACGACAGGGGACACTGAAGCTTTCTTT. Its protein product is CASSSSTTGDTEAFF.

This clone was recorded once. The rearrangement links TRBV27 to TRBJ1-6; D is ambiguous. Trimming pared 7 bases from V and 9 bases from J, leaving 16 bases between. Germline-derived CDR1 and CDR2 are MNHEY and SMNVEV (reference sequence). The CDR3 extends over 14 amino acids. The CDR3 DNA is TGTGCCAGCAACCCGGAAAGAGGTGGTTCACCCCTCCACTTT. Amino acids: CASNPERGGSPLHF.

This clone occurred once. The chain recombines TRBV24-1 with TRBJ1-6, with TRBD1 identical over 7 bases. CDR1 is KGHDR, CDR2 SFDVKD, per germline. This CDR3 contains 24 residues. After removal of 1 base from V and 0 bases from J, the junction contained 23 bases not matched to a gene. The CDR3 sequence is CATSDLSGDRVWDPPGSYNSPLHF. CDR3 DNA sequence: TGTGCCACCAGTGATTTATCTGGCGACAGGGTCTGGGACCCTCCAGGCTCCTATAATTCACCCCTCCACTTT.

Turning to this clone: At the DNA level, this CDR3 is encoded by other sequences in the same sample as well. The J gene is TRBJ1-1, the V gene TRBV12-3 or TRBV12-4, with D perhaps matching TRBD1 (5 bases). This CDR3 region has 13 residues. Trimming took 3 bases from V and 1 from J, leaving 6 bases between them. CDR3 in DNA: TGTGCCAGCAGTTTGAGGGGGAACACTGAAGCTTTCTTT. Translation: CASSLRGNTEAFF.

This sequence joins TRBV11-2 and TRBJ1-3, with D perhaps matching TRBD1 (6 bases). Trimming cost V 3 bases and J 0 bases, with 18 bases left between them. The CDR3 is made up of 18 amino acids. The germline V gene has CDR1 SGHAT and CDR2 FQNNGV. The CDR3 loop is CASSFRGDTTSSGNTIYF. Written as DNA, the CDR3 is TGTGCCAGCAGCTTCCGCGGGGACACCACGAGCTCTGGAAACACCATATATTTT. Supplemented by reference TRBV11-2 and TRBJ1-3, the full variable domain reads EAGVAQSPRYKIIEKRQSVAFWCNPISGHATLYWYQQILGQGPKLLIQFQNNGVVDDSQLPKDRFSAERLKGVDSTLKIQPAKLEDSAVYLCASSFRGDTTSSGNTIYFGEGSWLTVV.

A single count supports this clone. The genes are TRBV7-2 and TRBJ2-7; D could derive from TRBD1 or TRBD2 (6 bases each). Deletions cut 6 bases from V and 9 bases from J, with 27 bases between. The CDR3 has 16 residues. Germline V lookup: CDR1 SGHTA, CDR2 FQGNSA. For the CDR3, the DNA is TGTGCCAGCAGGTATTTGGGGGGTCAGGGGTCTTCCTTGCAGTACTTC. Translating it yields CASRYLGGQGSSLQYF.

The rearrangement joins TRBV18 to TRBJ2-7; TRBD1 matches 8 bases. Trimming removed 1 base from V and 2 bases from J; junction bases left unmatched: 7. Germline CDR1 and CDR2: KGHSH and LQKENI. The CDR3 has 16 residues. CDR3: CASSPRDRSLTYEQYF. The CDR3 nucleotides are TGTGCCAGCTCACCACGGGACAGGAGCCTGACCTACGAGCAGTACTTC.

The CDR3 protein is CASIGLADNNEQFF. CDR3 nucleotide sequence: TGTGCCAGCATAGGGCTAGCGGACAACAATGAGCAGTTCTTC. The chain links TRBV27 to TRBJ2-1, with 7 bases lining up with TRBD2. The V gene's germline CDR1 is MNHEY and CDR2 SMNVEV (reference sequence). The length of the CDR3 is 14 residues. J lost 5 bases, V lost 7 bases, and 8 bases had no gene match.

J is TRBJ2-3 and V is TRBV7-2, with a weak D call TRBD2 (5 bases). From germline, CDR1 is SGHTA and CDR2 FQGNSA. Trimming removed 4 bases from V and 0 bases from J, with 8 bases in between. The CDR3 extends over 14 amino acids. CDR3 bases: TGTGCCAGCAGCTCCAGCGGAAGCACAGATACGCAGTATTTT. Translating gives CASSSSGSTDTQYF.

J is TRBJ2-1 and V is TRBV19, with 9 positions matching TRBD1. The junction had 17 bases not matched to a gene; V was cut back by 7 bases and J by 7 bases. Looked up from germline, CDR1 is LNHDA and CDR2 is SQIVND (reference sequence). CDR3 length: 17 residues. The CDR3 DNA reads TGTGCCAGTAAGGAGACAGGGGGAGTAGTGGGTAATAATGAGCAGTTCTTC. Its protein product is CASKETGGVVGNNEQFF.

The CDR3 DNA follows: TGTGCCAGCAGCACCGACACCGCTAACTATGGCTACACCTTC. Residues: CASSTDTANYGYTF. The chain recombines TRBV9 with TRBJ1-2, with D unclear. Trimming removed 4 bases from V and 0 bases from J, with 10 bases in between. This CDR3 is built from 14 residues. The germline V gene encodes CDR1 SGDLS and CDR2 YYNGEE.

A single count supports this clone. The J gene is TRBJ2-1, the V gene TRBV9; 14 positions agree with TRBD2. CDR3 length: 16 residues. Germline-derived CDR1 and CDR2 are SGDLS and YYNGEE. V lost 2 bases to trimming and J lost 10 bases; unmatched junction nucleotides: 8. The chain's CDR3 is CASSVGLAGGSREQFF. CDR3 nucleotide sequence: TGTGCCAGCAGCGTCGGACTAGCGGGAGGAAGTAGAGAGCAGTTCTTC. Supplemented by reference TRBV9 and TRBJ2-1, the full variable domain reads DSGVTQTPKHLITATGQRVTLRCSPRSGDLSVYWYQQSLDQGLQFLIQYYNGEERAKGNILERFSAQQFPDLHSELNLSSLELGDSALYFCASSVGLAGGSREQFFGPGTRLTVL.

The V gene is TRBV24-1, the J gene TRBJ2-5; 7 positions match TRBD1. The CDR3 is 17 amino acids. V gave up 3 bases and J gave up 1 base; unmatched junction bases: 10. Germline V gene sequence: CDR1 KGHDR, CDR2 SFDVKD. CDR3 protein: CATSDPGQSYPQETQYF. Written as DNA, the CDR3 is TGTGCCACCAGTGATCCGGGACAGTCCTACCCCCAAGAGACCCAGTACTTC.

In DNA form, the CDR3 reads TGTGCCGTCTGGGCAGGAAACTATGGCTACACCTTC. Protein sequence: CAVWAGNYGYTF. V usage is TRBV10-3 and J usage is TRBJ1-2; D gene uncertain. Germline CDR1 ENHRY, CDR2 SYGVKD. This CDR3 region has 12 residues. The germline V and J ends were trimmed by 11 bases and 2 bases, with 12 bases remaining between them.